This T cell receptor beta chain originates from a study of long-term antiretroviral therapy in people with HIV. Study information: Earliest sampling preceded the 2015 immediate-ART recommendation by about a decade. Findings and caveats of the study: Relative to control repertoires, HIV repertoires exhibited narrower CDR3 length ranges.

Germline V CDR1 and CDR2: SEHNR, FQNEAQ (reference sequence). Between the trimmed V and J ends, which lost 5 bases and 3 bases, there was a span of 16 bases. This CDR3 contains 15 residues. Comments on this clone: The antigen is undetermined.

Sequencing used immunoSEQ v3.0 at survey level. TCRdb's copy holds only in-frame clones and misses some; the assay was immunoSEQ multiplex PCR. The sample has about 40,000 clones; 86% are singletons. The chain links TRBV7-9 to TRBJ1-1; possibly TRBD1 for D (5 bases). This clonotype was sampled from a woman between 50 and 59 years old with HIV. The sample was unsorted PBMCs, taken 0.1 years before starting antiretroviral therapy. The CDR3 region has the DNA TGTGCCAGCAGCCCCCTCCTGACAGCGGACACTGAAGCTTTCTTT. This codes for CASSPLLTADTEAFF.